This T cell receptor (beta chain) was identified during a study of cytomegalovirus exposure and HLA in healthy donors. V trimming: 7 bases; J trimming: 3 bases; junction bases outside the gene matches: 10. CDR1 and CDR2 (germline): LNHDA, SQIVND (reference sequence). This CDR3 has 15 amino acids. Use of 60 Vbeta and 13 Jbeta primers characterized the PCR. Produced via immunoSEQ multiplex PCR; TCRdb's table is partial and in-frame only. The table has over 200,000 clones, roughly 70% seen once. All donors participated as healthy donors of bone marrow. The V gene is TRBV19, the J gene TRBJ2-5, with 8 bases matching TRBD1. The sequence was collected from a woman in her 30s in good health and CMV-seronegative. Sample: PBMCs. CDR3 sequence: CASTRGTGREETQYF. As DNA, the CDR3 is TGTGCCAGTACGAGGGGGACAGGTCGAGAAGAGACCCAGTACTTC.